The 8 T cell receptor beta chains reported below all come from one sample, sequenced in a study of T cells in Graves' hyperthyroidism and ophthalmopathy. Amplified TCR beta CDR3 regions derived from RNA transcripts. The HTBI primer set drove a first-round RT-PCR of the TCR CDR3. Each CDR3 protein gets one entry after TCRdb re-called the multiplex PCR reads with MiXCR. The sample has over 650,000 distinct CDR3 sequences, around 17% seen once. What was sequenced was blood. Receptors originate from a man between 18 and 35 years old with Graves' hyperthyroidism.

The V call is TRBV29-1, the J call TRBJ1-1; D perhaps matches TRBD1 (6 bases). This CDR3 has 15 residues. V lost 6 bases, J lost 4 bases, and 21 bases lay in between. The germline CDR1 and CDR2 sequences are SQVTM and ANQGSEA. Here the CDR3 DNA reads TGCAGCGTCCAACGGGGGGGGGGCGGGGGCACTGAAGCTTTCTTT. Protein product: CSVQRGGGGGTEAFF.

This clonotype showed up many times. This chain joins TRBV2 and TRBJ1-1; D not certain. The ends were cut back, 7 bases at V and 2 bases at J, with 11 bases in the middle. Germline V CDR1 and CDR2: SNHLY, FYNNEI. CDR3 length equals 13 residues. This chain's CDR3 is CASKEGGNTEAFF. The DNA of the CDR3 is TGTGCCAGCAAGGAGGGTGGAAACACTGAAGCTTTCTTT.

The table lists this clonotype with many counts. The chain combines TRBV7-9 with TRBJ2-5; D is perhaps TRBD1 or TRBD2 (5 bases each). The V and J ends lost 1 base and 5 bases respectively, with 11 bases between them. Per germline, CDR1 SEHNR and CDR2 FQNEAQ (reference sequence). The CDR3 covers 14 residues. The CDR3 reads CASSLGGTIETQYF. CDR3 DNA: TGTGCCAGCAGCTTAGGGGGGACCATCGAGACCCAGTACTTC.

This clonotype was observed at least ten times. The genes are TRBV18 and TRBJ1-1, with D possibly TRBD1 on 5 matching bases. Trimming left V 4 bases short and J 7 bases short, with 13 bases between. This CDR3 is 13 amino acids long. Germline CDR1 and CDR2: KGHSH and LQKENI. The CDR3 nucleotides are TGTGCCAGCTCACACCGGGACGACGGTGAAGCTTTCTTT. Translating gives CASSHRDDGEAFF.

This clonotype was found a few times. In nucleotides, the CDR3 is TGTGCCAGCAGCTTGGGACACCTCAGGACTGAAGCTTTCTTT. Its translation is CASSLGHLRTEAFF. The rearrangement joins TRBV5-6 to TRBJ1-1, with unresolved D. This CDR3 has 14 amino acids. The V gene's germline CDR1 is SGHDT and CDR2 YYEEEE. The V end was cut by 0 bases, the J end by 5 bases, with 11 bases between.

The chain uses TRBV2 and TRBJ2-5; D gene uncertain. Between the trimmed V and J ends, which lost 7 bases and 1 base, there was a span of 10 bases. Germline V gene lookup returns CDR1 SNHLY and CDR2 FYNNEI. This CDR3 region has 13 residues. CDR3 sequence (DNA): TGTGCCAGCAACGGACGGGCCCAAGAGACCCAGTACTTC. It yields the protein CASNGRAQETQYF.

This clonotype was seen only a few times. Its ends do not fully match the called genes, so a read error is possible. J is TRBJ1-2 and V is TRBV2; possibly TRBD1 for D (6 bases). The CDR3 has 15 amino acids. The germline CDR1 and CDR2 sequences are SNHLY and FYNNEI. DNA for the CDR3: TGTGCCAGCCGTGAAGGGGCTGGACAGTACTATGGCTACACCTTC. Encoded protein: CASREGAGQYYGYTF.

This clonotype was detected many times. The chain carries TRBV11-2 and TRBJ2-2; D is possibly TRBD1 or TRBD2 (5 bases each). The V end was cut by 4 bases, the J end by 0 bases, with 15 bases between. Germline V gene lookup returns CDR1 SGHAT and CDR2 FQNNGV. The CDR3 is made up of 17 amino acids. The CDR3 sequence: CASSSMRGAANTGELFF. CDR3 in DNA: TGTGCCAGCAGCTCAATGAGAGGGGCGGCGAACACCGGGGAGCTGTTTTTT.